The text below deals with one T cell receptor (beta chain). What it binds is unknown. The data belong to a study of shared clonotypes between healthy human individuals. Study-wide points: Sampling used blood alone; tissue repertoires probably differ.

The CDR3 is 17 amino acids. The V and J ends lost 4 bases and 0 bases respectively, with 14 bases between them. Germline CDR1 reads SGHRS; CDR2 reads YFSETQ. Sequencing used immunoSEQ multiplex PCR; TCRdb keeps in-frame clones, though not all of them. The sample yields hundreds of thousands of clones, about 80% seen once. V is TRBV5-1 and J is TRBJ2-6; D is perhaps TRBD2 (6 bases). Sequencing used memory CD4+ T cells sorted from blood. Subset of the sample: CD45RA-negative fraction. The clonotype comes from a woman between 25 and 40 years old in good health. CDR3 DNA sequence: TGCGCCAGCAGCCAGAGGGGACTGAACTCTGGGGCCAACGTCCTGACTTTC. Translating gives CASSQRGLNSGANVLTF.